The 5 T cell receptor beta chains below come from one sample, sequenced in a study of immune characterization of retroperitoneal liposarcoma. TCRdb processed the PCR reads anew with MiXCR; each CDR3 protein has one entry. The data show more than 9,000 distinct CDR3 sequences, about 39% seen once. Sequenced sample: tumor tissue. These receptor sequences come from a female donor with retroperitoneal liposarcoma.

By sample share, this clonotype is medium-sized (0.01 to 0.1%). The gene calls are TRBV6-1 and TRBJ2-3; D gene ambiguous. V was trimmed by 5 bases and J by 0 bases, leaving 9 bases between them. The CDR3 runs 14 residues. CDR1 and CDR2 from the germline V gene are MNHNS and SASEGT. CDR3 loop: CASSLRPSTDTQYF. The CDR3 DNA reads TGTGCCAGCAGTTTGAGGCCCAGCACAGATACGCAGTATTTT.

This clonotype is judged medium-sized. This chain joins TRBV7-2 and TRBJ2-1; the match to TRBD2 covers 7 bases. This CDR3 spans 13 amino acids. V lost 5 bases and J lost 11; bases outside the gene matches: 9. CDR1 and CDR2 (germline): SGHTA, FQGNSA. As DNA, the CDR3 is TGTGCCAGCAGCGAAGGAGGGGACTATCAGCAGTTCTTC. As protein: CASSEGGDYQQFF.

The chain recombines TRBV6-6 with TRBJ2-3; a weak D match, TRBD1 (6 bases). Germline CDR1 reads MNHNY; CDR2 reads SVGAGI (reference sequence). This CDR3 has 16 residues. V was trimmed by 6 bases and J by 2 bases, leaving 18 bases between them. CDR3 nucleotide sequence: TGTGCCAGCAGCCAAACAGGGTTGGCCCACACAGATACGCAGTATTTT. This translates into CASSQTGLAHTDTQYF.

The rearrangement joins TRBV6-1 to TRBJ2-5; D may be TRBD1 (6 bases). Trimming shortened V by 6 bases and J by 2 bases, and 7 bases separated the two germline ends. The CDR3 totals 12 residues. Per the germline V gene, CDR1 is MNHNS and CDR2 is SASEGT. The CDR3 region has the DNA TGTGCCAGCAGAACAGGGCAAGAGACCCAGTACTTC. Amino acid sequence: CASRTGQETQYF.

The chain couples TRBV6-1 to TRBJ2-3; 12 bases are a match to TRBD2. Trimming at V came to 5 bases and at J to 2 bases, leaving 2 bases not matched to a gene. This CDR3 region has 15 residues. Germline V gene sequence: CDR1 MNHNS, CDR2 SASEGT. CDR3 loop: CASSRTSGITDTQYF. For the CDR3, the DNA is TGTGCCAGCAGTCGGACTAGCGGGATCACAGATACGCAGTATTTT.